This TCR beta chain emerged from a study of blood T cell repertoires in COVID-19. Study at large: Whether acute or convalescent, the COVID-19 samples came from the United States, Italy and Spain.

The protocol was immunoSEQ multiplex PCR, while the TCRdb copy is restricted to in-frame clones and leaves out a portion. The sample includes approximately 240,000 clones, 83% of them seen just once. This TCR derives from a woman in her twenties or thirties with COVID-19, enrolled during active disease. Specimen: peripheral blood.

Written as DNA, the CDR3 is TGCGCCAGCAGCTCCCGCAGAGGGGGGGCAGTTAACTATGGCTACACCTTC. Its protein product is CASSSRRGGAVNYGYTF. The chain links TRBV5-1 to TRBJ1-2; perhaps TRBD1 as D (6 bases). This CDR3 region has 17 residues. Between the trimmed V and J ends, which lost 3 bases and 1 base, there was a span of 19 bases. Germline V gene data show CDR1 as SGHRS and CDR2 as YFSETQ.